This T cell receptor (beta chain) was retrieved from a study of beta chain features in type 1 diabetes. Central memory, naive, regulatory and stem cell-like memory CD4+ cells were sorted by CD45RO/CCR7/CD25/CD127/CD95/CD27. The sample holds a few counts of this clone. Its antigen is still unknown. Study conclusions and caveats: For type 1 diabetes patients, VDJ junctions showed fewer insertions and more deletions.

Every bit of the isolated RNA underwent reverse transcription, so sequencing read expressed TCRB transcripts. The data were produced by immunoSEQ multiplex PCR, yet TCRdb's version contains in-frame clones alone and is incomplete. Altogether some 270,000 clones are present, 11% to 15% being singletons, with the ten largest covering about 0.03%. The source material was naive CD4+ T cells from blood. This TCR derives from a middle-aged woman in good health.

DNA for the CDR3: TGTGCCAGCAGTCCGGGACAGGGGGCGAGCGAGCAGTACTTC. As protein: CASSPGQGASEQYF. This sequence joins TRBV2 and TRBJ2-5; 12 bases map to TRBD1. Gene TRBJ2-7 matches the end of the DNA better, so the J call may be wrong. The germline gives CDR1 SNHLY, CDR2 FYNNEI. This CDR3 contains 14 residues.